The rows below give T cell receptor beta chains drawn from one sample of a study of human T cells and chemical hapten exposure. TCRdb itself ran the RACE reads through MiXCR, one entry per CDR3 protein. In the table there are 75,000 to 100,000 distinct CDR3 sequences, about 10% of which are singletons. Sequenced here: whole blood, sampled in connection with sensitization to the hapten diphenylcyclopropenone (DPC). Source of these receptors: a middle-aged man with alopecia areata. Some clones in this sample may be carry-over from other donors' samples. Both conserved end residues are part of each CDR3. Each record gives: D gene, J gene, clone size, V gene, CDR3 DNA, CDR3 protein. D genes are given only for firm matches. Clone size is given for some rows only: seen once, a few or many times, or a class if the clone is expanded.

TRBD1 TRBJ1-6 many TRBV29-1 TGCAGCGCTGGGACAGCAAATTCACCCCTCCACTTT CSAGTANSPLHF
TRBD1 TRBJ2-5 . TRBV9 TGTGCCAGCAGCACACGACAGGGACAAGAGACCCAGTACTTC CASSTRQGQETQYF
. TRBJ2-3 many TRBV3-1 TGTGCCAGCAGCCAAGGGTCGCACCTCACAGATACGCAGTATTTT CASSQGSHLTDTQYF
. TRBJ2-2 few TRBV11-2 TGTGCCAGCAGCTTAGAAGGGGCCAGGACGAACACCGGGGAGCTGTTTTTT CASSLEGARTNTGELFF
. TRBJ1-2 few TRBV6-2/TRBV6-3 TGTGCCAGCAGCAGTCCGGAGCGGGGGATCTATGGCTACACCTTC CASSSPERGIYGYTF
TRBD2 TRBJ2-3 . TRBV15 TGTGCCACCAGCAGAGGTGAGACCGGGAGGGCCTCGGATACGCAGTATTTT CATSRGETGRASDTQYF
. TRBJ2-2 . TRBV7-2 TGTGCCAGCAGCTTACCTGGACAGCCTACCGGGGAGCTGTTTTTT CASSLPGQPTGELFF
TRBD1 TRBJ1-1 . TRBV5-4 TGTGCCAGCAGTCCTAGTGCGGGACAGGGTGGGACTGAAGCTTTCTTT CASSPSAGQGGTEAFF
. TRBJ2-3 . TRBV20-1 TGCAGTGCCCTCGGATCCACAGATACGCAGTATTTT CSALGSTDTQYF
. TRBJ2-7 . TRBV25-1 TGTGCCAGCAGTCCCCTTATCGAGCAGTACTTC CASSPLIEQYF
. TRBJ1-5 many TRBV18 TGTGCCAGCTCACCGCCGGGACACAATAGCAATCAGCCCCAGCATTTT CASSPPGHNSNQPQHF
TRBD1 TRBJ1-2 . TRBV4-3 TGCGCCAGCAGCCGACAGGGACGGGGAAGGAATGGCTACACCTTC CASSRQGRGRNGYTF
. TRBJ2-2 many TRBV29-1 TGCAGCGTTGAAGCTGGACAGAGCACCGGGGAGCTGTTTTTT CSVEAGQSTGELFF
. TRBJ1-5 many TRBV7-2 TGTGCCAGCAGCTTAGAGGCCAGGGGCGGCAATCAGCCCCAGCATTTT CASSLEARGGNQPQHF
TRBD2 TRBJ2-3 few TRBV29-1 TGCAGCGTTGAACCGGGACTAGCGGGAGATACGCAGTATTTT CSVEPGLAGDTQYF
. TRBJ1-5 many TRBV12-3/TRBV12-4 TGTGCCAGCAGCCCTACCCGGGCAGGGTCGAGCAATCAGCCCCAGCATTTT CASSPTRAGSSNQPQHF
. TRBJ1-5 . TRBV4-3 TGCGCCAGCAGCCAAGATACCAGGGGAGGGGGTCAGCCCCAGCATTTT CASSQDTRGGGQPQHF
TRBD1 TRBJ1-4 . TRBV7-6 TGTGCCAGCAGCCGCGCATGGGGACAGCATAATGAAAAACTGTTTTTT CASSRAWGQHNEKLFF
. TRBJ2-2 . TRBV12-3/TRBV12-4 TGTGTCAGCAGTTGGGCCGCCGGGGAGCTGTTTTTT CVSSWAAGELFF
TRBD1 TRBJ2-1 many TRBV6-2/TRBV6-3 TGTGCCAGCAGGGGAGACAGGGGAGGTGAGCAGTTCTTC CASRGDRGGEQFF
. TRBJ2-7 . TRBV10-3 TGTGCCATCAGTGAGTTGGACAGAGCCTACGAGCAGTACTTC CAISELDRAYEQYF
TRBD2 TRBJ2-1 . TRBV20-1 TGCAGTGCTAGAGATAGCGCGGGAGCTGATCATGAGCAGTTCTTC CSARDSAGADHEQFF
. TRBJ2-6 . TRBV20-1 TGCAGTGCTAGAGTTGGTCACCTCTCTGGGGCCAACGTCCTGACTTTC CSARVGHLSGANVLTF
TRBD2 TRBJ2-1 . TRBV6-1 TGTGCCAGCAGTGATCCGGGAGGGCTTATGGATGAGCAGTTCTTC CASSDPGGLMDEQFF
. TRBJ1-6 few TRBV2 TGTGCCAGCAGTGAATCCACCCTAGGGCATTCACCCCTCCACTTT CASSESTLGHSPLHF
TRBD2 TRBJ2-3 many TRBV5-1 TGCGCCAGCAGCCCGGGACTAGCGGTCACAGATACGCAGTATTTT CASSPGLAVTDTQYF
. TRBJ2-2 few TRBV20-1 TGCAGTGCTTCTCCCCTCAGGCGGAAGAACACCGGGGAGCTGTTTTTT CSASPLRRKNTGELFF
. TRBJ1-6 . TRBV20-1 TGCAGTGCTAGGGTCGGGTCTTCACCCCTCCACTTT CSARVGSSPLHF
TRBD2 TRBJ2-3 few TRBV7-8 TGTGCCAGCAGCTTACTCCTAGCGGGAATCACAGATACGCAGTATTTT CASSLLLAGITDTQYF
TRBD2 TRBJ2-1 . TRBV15 TGTGCCACCAGCAGAGTTCTAGCGGGAGAAAATGAGCAGTTCTTC CATSRVLAGENEQFF
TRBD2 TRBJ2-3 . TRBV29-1 TGCAGCGTTGAGGGGCCTTTAAAGCGGGAGGGGGTGGATACGCAGTATTTT CSVEGPLKREGVDTQYF
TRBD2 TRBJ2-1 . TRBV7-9 TGTGCCAGCAGCCCGCGGACTAGCGGGAACTCCTACAATGAGCAGTTCTTC CASSPRTSGNSYNEQFF
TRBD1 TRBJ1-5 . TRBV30 TGTGCCTGGAGTATCGGACAGGTTCTCAATCAGCCCCAGCATTTT CAWSIGQVLNQPQHF
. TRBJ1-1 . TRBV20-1 TGCAGTGCCCCGAAGCGTAACTCAGCTTTCTTT CSAPKRNSAFF
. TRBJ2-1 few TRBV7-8 TGTGCCAGCACCCTAGTGTACAATGAGCAGTTCTTC CASTLVYNEQFF
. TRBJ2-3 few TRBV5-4 TGTGCCAGCAGCTTGCTAGAGGGAGTCCCCACAGATACGCAGTATTTT CASSLLEGVPTDTQYF
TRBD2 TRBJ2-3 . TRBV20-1 TGCAGTGCTCGGGGACTAGCGGGAGGGCCAGATACGCAGTATTTT CSARGLAGGPDTQYF
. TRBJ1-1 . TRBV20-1 TGCAGTGCTAGCGACTGGGGTAGCACTGAAGCTTTCTTT CSASDWGSTEAFF
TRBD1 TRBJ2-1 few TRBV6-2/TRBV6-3 TGTGCCAGCAGTTACTCGGCCAGGGGGTCCTACAATGAGCAGTTCTTC CASSYSARGSYNEQFF
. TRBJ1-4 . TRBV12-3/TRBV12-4 TGTGCCAGCAGTTTAGGCGGCAGGTTCAGTGAAAAACTGTTTTTT CASSLGGRFSEKLFF
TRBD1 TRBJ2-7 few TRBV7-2 TGTGCCAGCAGCCGCGACAGGGGGAGTAGCGAGCAGTACTTC CASSRDRGSSEQYF
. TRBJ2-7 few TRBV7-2 TGTGCCAGCAGCTTAGTCGCAGGTGGAGCCTACGAGCAGTACTTC CASSLVAGGAYEQYF
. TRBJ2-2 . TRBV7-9 TGTGCCAGCAGCCCCCGGTGGGCTTCGGACACCGGGGAGCTGTTTTTT CASSPRWASDTGELFF
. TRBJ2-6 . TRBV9 TGTGCCAGCAGCTCTAGGGGTTATACCATCTCTGGGGCCAACGTCCTGACTTTC CASSSRGYTISGANVLTF
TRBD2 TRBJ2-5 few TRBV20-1 TGCAGTGCGGGTAGCGGGAAAGAGACCCAGTACTTC CSAGSGKETQYF
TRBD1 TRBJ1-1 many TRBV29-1 TGCAGCGTGGAGGACAGGGTGAACACTGAAGCTTTCTTT CSVEDRVNTEAFF
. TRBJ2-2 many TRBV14 TGTGCCAGCAGCCAAGATCTGGCTGCCGGGGAGCTGTTTTTT CASSQDLAAGELFF